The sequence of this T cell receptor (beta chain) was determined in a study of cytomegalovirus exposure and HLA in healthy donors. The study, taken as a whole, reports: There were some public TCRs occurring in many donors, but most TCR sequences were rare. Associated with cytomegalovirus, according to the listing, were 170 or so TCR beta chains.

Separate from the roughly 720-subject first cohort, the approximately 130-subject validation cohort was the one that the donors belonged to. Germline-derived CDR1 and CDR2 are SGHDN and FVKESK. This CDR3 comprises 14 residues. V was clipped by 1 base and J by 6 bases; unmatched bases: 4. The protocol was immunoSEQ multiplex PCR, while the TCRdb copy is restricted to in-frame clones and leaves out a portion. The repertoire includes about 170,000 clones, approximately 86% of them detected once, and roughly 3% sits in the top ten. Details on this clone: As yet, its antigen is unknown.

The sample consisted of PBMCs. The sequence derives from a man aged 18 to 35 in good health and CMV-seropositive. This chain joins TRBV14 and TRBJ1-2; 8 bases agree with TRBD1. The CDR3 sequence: CASSQVGQGDGYTF. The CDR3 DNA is TGTGCCAGCAGCCAAGTCGGACAGGGAGATGGCTACACCTTC. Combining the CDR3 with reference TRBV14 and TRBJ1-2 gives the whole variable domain EAGVTQFPSHSVIEKGQTVTLRCDPISGHDNLYWYRRVMGKEIKFLLHFVKESKQDESGMPNNRFLAERTGGTYSTLKVQPAELEDSGVYFCASSQVGQGDGYTFGSGTRLTVV.